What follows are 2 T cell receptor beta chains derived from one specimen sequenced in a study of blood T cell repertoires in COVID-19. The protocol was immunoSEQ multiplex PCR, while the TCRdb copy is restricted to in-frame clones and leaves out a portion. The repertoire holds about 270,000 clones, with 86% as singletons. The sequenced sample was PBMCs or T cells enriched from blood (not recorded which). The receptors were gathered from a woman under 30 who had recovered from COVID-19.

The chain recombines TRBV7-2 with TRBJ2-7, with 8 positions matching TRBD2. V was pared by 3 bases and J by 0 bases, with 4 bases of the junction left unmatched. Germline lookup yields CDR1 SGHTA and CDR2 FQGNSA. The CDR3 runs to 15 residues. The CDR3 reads CASSLVAGSSYEQYF. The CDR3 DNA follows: TGTGCCAGCAGCTTGGTAGCGGGGAGCTCCTACGAGCAGTACTTC.

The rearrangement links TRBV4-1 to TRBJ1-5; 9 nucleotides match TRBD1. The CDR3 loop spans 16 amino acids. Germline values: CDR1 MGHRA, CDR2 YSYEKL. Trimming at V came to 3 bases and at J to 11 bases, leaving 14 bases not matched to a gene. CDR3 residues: CASSQGMGQGKNTQHF. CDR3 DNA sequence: TGCGCCAGCAGCCAGGGAATGGGACAGGGCAAAAATACCCAGCATTTT.